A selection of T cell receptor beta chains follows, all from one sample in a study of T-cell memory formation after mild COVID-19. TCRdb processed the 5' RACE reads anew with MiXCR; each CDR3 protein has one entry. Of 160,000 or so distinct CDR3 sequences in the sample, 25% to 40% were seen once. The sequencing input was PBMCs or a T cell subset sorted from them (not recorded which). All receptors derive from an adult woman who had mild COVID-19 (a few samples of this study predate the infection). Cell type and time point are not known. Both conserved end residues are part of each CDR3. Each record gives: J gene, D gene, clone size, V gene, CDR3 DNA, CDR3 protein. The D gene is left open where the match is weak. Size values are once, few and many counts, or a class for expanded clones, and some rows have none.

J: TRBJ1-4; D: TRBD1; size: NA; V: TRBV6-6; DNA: TGTGCCAGCAGCCATGCCCGGACAGGGAGGAATGAAAAACTGTTTTTT; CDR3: CASSHARTGRNEKLFF
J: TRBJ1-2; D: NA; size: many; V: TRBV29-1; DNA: TGCAGCGTTGAAGTGGACGTCGGGGGCTACACCTTC; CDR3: CSVEVDVGGYTF
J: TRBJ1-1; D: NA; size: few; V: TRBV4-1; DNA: TGCGCCAGCAGCCAAGATGGGGGTGGGGGCACTGAAGCTTTCTTT; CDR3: CASSQDGGGGTEAFF
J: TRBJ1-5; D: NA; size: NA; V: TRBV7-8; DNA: TGTGCCAGCAGCTTAGAGAGACAAGGTTATAGCAATCAGCCCCAGCATTTT; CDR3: CASSLERQGYSNQPQHF
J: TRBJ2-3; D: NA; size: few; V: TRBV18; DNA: TGTGCCAGCTCACTAGACCAGAGGGATACGCAGTATTTT; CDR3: CASSLDQRDTQYF
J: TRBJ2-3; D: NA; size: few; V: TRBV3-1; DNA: TGTGCCAGCAGCCAAGTTGGAGGGGGGGCAGATACGCAGTATTTT; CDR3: CASSQVGGGADTQYF
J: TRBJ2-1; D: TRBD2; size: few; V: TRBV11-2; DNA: TGTGCCAGCAGCTTAGTCCCGGGACTAGCATTTTATGAGCAGTTCTTC; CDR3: CASSLVPGLAFYEQFF
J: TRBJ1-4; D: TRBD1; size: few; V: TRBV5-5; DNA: TGTGCCAGCAGCTTGTCCCCGGGACAGGGCGTAAAACTGTTTTTT; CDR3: CASSLSPGQGVKLFF
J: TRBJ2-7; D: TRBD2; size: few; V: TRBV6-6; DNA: TGTGCCAGCAGTCCGTTAGCGGGAATGGTCCCCTACGAGCAGTACTTC; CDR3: CASSPLAGMVPYEQYF
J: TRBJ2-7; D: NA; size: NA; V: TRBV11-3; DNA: TGTGCCAGCAGCCAAGGGGCAGAGCAGTACTTC; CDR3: CASSQGAEQYF
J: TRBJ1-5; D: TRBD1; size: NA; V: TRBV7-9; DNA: TGTGCCAGCAGCTTCGGTGAGGGGACAGGCAATCAGCCCCAGCATTTT; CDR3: CASSFGEGTGNQPQHF
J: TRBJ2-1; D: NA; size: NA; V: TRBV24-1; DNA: TGTGCCACCAGTGATAACCCGGACGGGAGTGAGCAGTTCTTC; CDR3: CATSDNPDGSEQFF
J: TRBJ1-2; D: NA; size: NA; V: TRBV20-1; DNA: TGCAGTGCTAAAGACAGTTCCCCAGCTAACTATGGCTACACCTTC; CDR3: CSAKDSSPANYGYTF
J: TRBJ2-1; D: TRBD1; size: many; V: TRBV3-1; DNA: TGTGCCAGCAGCCACGGACAGGGGCTTGTGGATGAGCAGTTCTTC; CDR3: CASSHGQGLVDEQFF
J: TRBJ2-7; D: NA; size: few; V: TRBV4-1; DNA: TGCGCCAGCAGCCAAGATGATCGGGTCCCCCGGCAGTACTTC; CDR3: CASSQDDRVPRQYF
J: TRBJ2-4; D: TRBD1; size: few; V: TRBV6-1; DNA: TGTGCCAGCAGACCACAGGGGAGCAAAAACATTCAGTACTTC; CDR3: CASRPQGSKNIQYF
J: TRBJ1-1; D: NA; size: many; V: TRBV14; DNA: TGTGCCAGCAGCCAGACGTTCGGGGGGCGAGCTTTCTTT; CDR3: CASSQTFGGRAFF
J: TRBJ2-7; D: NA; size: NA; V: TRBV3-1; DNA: TGTGCCAGCAGCCCGAGTTTTAAGACAGGAGCCTACGAGCAGTACTTC; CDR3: CASSPSFKTGAYEQYF
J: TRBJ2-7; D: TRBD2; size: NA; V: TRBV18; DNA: TGTGCCAGCTCACCGGCTAGCGGCCAATACGAGCAGTACTTC; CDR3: CASSPASGQYEQYF
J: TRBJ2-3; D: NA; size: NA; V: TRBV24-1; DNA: TGTGCCACCATGGAGTGGGGAGAGGGTACGCAGTATTTT; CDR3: CATMEWGEGTQYF
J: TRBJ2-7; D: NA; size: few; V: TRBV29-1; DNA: TGCAGCGTGGGGACCAGGATCTCCTACGAGCAGTACTTC; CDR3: CSVGTRISYEQYF
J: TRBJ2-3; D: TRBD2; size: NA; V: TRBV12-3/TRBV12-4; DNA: TGTGCCAGCAGTCCCTGGACTAGCGGGAGTGTGACAGATACGCAGTATTTT; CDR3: CASSPWTSGSVTDTQYF
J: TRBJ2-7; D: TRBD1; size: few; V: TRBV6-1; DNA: TGTGCCAGCAGTGAAGTTCAGGGGGCGGTGGGCATAGAGTACTTC; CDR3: CASSEVQGAVGIEYF
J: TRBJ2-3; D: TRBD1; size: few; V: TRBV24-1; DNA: TGTGCCACCAACGGACAGGGAACGGAAGATACGCAGTATTTT; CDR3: CATNGQGTEDTQYF
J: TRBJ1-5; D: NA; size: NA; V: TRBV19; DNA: TGTGCCAGTAGTATAATGGCAGGGGATCAGCCCCAGCATTTT; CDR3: CASSIMAGDQPQHF
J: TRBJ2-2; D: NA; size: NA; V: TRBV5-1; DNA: TGCGCCAGCAGCCCAGGGAGGAGTACCGGGGAGCTGTTTTTT; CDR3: CASSPGRSTGELFF
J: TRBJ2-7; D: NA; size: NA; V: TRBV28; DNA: TGTGCCAGCAGTTGGCACGGAACCTACGAGCAGTACTTC; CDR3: CASSWHGTYEQYF
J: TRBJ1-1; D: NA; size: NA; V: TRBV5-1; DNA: TGCGCCAGCAGCTTTAGGGAGGGCACTGAAGCTTTCTTT; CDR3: CASSFREGTEAFF
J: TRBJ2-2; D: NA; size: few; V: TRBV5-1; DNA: TGCGCCAGCAGCTTGACGGAAAGGAACACCGGGGAGCTGTTTTTT; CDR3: CASSLTERNTGELFF
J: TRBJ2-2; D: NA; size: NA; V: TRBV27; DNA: TGTGCCAGCAGTGCGCCGGGCGCGAGCACCGGGGAGCTGTTTTTT; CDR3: CASSAPGASTGELFF
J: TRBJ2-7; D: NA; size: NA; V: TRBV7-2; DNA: TGTGCCAGCAGCTTTCTGAGGCAGGGTTACGAGCAGTACTTC; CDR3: CASSFLRQGYEQYF
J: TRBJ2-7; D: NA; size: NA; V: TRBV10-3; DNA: TGTGCCATCAGTGAGTCGCTAAATTACGAGCAGTACTTC; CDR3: CAISESLNYEQYF
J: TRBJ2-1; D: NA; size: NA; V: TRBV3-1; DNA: TGTGCCAGCAGCCAAGATCTGCGGATGGGGTACAATGAGCAGTTCTTC; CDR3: CASSQDLRMGYNEQFF
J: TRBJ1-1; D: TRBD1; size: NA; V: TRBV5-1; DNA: TGCGCCAGCAGCCCGGGGACAGGGACCATGAACACTGAAGCTTTCTTT; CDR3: CASSPGTGTMNTEAFF
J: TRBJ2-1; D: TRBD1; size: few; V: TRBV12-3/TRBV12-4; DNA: TGTGCCAGCAGTTTAGGAGGGGGCCCGAATGAGCAGTTCTTC; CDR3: CASSLGGGPNEQFF
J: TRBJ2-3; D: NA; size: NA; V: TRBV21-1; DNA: TGTAGTCCCACAAGGGGGAGGACGGAAGCTTGCACAGATACGCAGTATTTT; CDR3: CSPTRGRTEACTDTQYF
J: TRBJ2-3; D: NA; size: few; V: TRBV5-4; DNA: TGTGCCAGCAGCTTTGAGCCCGGGGATACGCAGTATTTT; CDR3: CASSFEPGDTQYF
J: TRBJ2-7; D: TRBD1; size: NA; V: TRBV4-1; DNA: TGCGCCAGCAGCCAAGCCCTGACAGGGGGACCCCTCTACGAGCAGTACTTC; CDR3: CASSQALTGGPLYEQYF
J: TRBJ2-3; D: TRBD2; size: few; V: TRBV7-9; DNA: TGTGCCAGCAGCTCGACTCCTAGCGGGACTAGCACAGATACGCAGTATTTT; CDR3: CASSSTPSGTSTDTQYF
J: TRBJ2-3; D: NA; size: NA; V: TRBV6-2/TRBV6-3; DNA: TGTGCCAGCAGTTTGGACTCCAATACGCAGTATTTT; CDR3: CASSLDSNTQYF
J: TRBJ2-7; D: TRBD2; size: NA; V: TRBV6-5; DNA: TGTGCCAGCAGGTCCGGGACTAGCGGGGCCTTTTACGAGCAGTACTTC; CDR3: CASRSGTSGAFYEQYF
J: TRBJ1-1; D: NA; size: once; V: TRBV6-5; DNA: TGTGCCAGCAGTTTCCGACTGTCAGATAGGGTTGAAGCTTTCTTT; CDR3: CASSFRLSDRVEAFF
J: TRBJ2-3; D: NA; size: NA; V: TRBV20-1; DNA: TGCAGTGCTAGAGACCAGGGGGGCGGGGACGCAGATACGCAGTATTTT; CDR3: CSARDQGGGDADTQYF
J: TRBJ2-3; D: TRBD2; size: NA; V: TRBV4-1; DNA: TGCGCCAGCAGCCACCCGCCCGGACTAGCGGGGGACACAGATACGCAGTATTTT; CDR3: CASSHPPGLAGDTDTQYF
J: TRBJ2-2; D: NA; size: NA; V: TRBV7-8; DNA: TGTGCCAGCAGCGCGGGCCTCAACACCGGGGAGCTGTTTTTT; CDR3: CASSAGLNTGELFF
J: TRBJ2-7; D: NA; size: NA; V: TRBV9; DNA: TGTGCCAGCAGCAAGACAGGTTCCTACTACGAGCAGTACTTC; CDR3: CASSKTGSYYEQYF
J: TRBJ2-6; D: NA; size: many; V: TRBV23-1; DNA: TGCGCCAGCAGTCAACTCAAAGGGCACCGGCGATGCTCTGGGGCCAACGTCCTGACTTTC; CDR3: CASSQLKGHRRCSGANVLTF
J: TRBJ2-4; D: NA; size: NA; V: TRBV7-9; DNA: TGTGCCAGCAGCTTATTACCACAGGGCCAAAACATTCAGTACTTC; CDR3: CASSLLPQGQNIQYF
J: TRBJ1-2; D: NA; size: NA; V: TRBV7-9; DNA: TGTGCCAGCAGCTTAGAATCCAGGGACTATGGCTACACCTTC; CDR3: CASSLESRDYGYTF
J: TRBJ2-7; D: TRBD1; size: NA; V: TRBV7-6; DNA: TGTGCCAGCAGCCGGGGACAGGCCGTCTCCTACGAGCAGTACTTC; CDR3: CASSRGQAVSYEQYF
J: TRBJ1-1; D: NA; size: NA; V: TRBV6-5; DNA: TGTGCCAGCAGTTACATCGGGGGCTCGATGAACACTGAAGCTTTCTTT; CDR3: CASSYIGGSMNTEAFF
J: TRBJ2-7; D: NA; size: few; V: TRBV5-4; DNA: TGTGCCAGCAGCAGAAAAGTCGGGAGCCGCTCCGAGCAGTACTTC; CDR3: CASSRKVGSRSEQYF
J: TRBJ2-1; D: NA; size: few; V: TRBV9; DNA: TGTGCCAGCAGCGCCAGGGGTTACTACAATGAGCAGTTCTTC; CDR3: CASSARGYYNEQFF
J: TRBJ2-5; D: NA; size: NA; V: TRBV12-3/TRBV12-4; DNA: TGTGCCAGCAGAGACGACCCAGCAGGAGAGACCCAGTACTTC; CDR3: CASRDDPAGETQYF
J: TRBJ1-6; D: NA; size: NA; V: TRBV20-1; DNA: TGCAGTGCTAGAGGTAGGGGCAGCCGTCCCTATAATTCACCCCTCCACTTT; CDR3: CSARGRGSRPYNSPLHF